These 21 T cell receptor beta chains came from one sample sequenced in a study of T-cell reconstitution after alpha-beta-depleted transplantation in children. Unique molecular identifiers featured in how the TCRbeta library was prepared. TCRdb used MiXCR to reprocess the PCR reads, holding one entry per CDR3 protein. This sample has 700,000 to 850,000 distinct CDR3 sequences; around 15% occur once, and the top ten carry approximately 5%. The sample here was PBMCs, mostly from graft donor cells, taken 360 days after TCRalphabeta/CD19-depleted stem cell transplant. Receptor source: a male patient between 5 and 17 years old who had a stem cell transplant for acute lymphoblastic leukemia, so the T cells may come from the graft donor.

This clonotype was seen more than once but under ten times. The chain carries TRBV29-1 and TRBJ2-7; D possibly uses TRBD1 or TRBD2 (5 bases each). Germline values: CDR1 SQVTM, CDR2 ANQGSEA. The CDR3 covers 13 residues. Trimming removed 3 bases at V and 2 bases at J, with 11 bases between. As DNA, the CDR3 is TGCAGCGTTGAGGTGGGGGACGCCTACGAGCAGTACTTC. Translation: CSVEVGDAYEQYF.

The CDR3 sequence is CASSLNGRPTYEQYF. In nucleotides, the CDR3 is TGTGCCAGCAGCTTAAATGGGAGGCCCACGTACGAGCAGTACTTC. The chain uses TRBV7-9 and TRBJ2-7; possibly TRBD2 for D (6 bases). V lost 2 bases and J lost 4, with 15 bases in between. Germline V gene lookup returns CDR1 SEHNR and CDR2 FQNEAQ (reference sequence). The CDR3 contains 15 residues.

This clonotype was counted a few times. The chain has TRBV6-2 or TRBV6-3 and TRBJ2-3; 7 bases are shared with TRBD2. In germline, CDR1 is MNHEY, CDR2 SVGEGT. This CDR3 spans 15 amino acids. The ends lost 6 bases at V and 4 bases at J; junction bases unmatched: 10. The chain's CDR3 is CASSPLAGESDTQYF. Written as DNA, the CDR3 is TGTGCCAGCAGCCCCCTGGCGGGAGAGTCAGATACGCAGTATTTT.

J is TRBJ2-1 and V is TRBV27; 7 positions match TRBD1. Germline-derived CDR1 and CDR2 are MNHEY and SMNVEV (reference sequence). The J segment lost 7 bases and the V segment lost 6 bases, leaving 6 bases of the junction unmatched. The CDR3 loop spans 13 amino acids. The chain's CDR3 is CASRRQGLNEQFF. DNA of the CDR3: TGTGCCAGCAGGAGACAGGGCCTAAATGAGCAGTTCTTC.

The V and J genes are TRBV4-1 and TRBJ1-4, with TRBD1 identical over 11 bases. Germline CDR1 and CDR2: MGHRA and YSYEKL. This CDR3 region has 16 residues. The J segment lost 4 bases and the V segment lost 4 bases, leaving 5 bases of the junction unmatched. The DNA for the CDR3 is TGCGCCAGCAGCCCCGGGACAGGGGGAATTAATGAAAAACTGTTTTTT. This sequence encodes CASSPGTGGINEKLFF.

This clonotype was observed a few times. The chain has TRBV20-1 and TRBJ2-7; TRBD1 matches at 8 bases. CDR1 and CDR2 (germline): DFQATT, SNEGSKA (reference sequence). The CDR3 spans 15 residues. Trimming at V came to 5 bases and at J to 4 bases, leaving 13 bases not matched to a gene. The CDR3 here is CSASATTGAIYEQYF. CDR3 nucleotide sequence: TGCAGTGCTTCCGCTACGACAGGGGCTATTTACGAGCAGTACTTC.

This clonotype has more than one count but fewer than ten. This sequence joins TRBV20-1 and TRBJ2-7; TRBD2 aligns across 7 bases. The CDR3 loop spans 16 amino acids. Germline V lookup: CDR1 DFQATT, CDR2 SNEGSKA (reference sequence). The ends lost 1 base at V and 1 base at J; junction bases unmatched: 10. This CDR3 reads CSARGYRRGSSYEQYF. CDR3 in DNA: TGCAGTGCTAGAGGGTACCGGCGCGGGAGTTCCTACGAGCAGTACTTC.

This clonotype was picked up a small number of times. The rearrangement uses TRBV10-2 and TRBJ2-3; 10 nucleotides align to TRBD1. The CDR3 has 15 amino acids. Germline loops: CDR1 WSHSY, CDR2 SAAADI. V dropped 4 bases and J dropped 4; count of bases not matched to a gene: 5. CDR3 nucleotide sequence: TGCGCCAGCAGTGCATTGACAGGGGGCCCAGATACGCAGTATTTT. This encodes CASSALTGGPDTQYF.

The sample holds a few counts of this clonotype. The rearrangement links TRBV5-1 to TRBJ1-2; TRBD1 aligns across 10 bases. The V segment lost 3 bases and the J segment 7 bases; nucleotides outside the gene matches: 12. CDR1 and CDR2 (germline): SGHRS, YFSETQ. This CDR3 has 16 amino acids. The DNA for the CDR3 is TGCGCCAGCAGCTCCCGCCCGGGGACAGGGGTCCGTGGCTACACCTTC. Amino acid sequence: CASSSRPGTGVRGYTF.

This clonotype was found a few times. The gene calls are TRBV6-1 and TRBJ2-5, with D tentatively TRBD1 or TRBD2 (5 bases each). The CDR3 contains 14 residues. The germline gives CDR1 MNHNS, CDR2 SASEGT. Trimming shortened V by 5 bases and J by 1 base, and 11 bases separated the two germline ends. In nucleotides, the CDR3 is TGTGCCAGCAGTACCGGGACGGTCCAAGAGACCCAGTACTTC. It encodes CASSTGTVQETQYF.

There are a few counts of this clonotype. CDR3 sequence: CSASNPRRGYNEQFF. The DNA for the CDR3 is TGCAGTGCTAGTAACCCTAGGAGGGGATACAATGAGCAGTTCTTC. This chain joins TRBV20-1 and TRBJ2-1; D perhaps matches TRBD2 (6 bases). CDR3 length: 15 residues. V was shortened by 3 bases and J by 4 bases, with 16 bases between the two germline ends. CDR1 is DFQATT and CDR2 is SNEGSKA in the germline V gene (reference sequence).

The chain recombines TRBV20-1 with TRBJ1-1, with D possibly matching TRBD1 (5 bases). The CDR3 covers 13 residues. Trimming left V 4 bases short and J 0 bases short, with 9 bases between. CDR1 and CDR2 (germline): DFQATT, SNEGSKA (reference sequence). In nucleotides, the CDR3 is TGCAGTGCTAAGGGGCCCGTGAACACTGAAGCTTTCTTT. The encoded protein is CSAKGPVNTEAFF.

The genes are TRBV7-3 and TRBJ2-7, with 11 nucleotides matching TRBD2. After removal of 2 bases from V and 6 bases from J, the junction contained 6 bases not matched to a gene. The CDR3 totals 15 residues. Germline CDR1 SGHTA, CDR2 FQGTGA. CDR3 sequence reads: CASSLELAGAGEQYF. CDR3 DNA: TGTGCCAGCAGCTTAGAACTAGCGGGAGCGGGCGAGCAGTACTTC.

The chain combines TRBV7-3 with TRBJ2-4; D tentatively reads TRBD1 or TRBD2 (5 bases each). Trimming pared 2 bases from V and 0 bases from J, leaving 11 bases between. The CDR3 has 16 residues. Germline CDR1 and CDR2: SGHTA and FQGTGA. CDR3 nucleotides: TGTGCCAGCAGCTTAGGGGGTTCAGCAGCCAAAAACATTCAGTACTTC. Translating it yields CASSLGGSAAKNIQYF.

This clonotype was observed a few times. DNA of the CDR3: TGTGCCAGCAGCCAGCGGGAGTGGGGAGATACGCAGTATTTT. Its translation: CASSQREWGDTQYF. This rearrangement joins TRBV4-2 to TRBJ2-3, with 7 nucleotides matching TRBD2. This CDR3 is 14 amino acids long. Germline V CDR1 and CDR2: LGHNA, YNFKEQ. The V segment lost 3 bases and the J segment 5 bases; nucleotides outside the gene matches: 5.

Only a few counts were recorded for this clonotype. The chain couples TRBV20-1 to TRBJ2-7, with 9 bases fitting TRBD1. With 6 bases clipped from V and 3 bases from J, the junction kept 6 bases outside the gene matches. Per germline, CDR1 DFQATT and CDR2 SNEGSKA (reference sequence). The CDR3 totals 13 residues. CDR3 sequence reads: CSATGQGIYEQYF. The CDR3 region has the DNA TGCAGTGCCACGGGACAGGGAATCTACGAGCAGTACTTC.

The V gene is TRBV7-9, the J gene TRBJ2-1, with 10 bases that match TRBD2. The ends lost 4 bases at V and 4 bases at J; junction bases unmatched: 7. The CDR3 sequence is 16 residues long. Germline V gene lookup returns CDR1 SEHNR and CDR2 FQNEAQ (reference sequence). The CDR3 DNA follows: TGTGCCAGCAGCTGGGTTAGCGGGAGGCCTTACAATGAGCAGTTCTTC. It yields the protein CASSWVSGRPYNEQFF.

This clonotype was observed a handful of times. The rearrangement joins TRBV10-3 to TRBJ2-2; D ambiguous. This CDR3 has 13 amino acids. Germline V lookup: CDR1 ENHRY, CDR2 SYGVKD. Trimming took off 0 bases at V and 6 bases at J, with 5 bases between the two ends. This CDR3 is CAISESLPGELFF. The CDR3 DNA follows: TGTGCCATCAGTGAGTCGTTACCCGGGGAGCTGTTTTTT.

The CDR3 region is CSGIPGYNEQFF. The CDR3, as DNA: TGCAGCGGTATACCAGGCTACAATGAGCAGTTCTTC. The V and J genes are TRBV29-1 and TRBJ2-1; D remains unclear. V lost 7 bases and J 3 bases, leaving 10 bases between the germline ends. Germline values: CDR1 SQVTM, CDR2 ANQGSEA. The CDR3 loop spans 12 amino acids.

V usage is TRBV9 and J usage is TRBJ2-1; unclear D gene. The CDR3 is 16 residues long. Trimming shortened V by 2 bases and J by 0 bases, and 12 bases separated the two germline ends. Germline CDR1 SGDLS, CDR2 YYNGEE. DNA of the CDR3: TGTGCCAGCAGCGTCATTGCGTCGAGCTCCTACAATGAGCAGTTCTTC. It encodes CASSVIASSSYNEQFF. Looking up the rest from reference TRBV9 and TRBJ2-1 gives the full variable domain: DSGVTQTPKHLITATGQRVTLRCSPRSGDLSVYWYQQSLDQGLQFLIQYYNGEERAKGNILERFSAQQFPDLHSELNLSSLELGDSALYFCASSVIASSSYNEQFFGPGTRLTVL.

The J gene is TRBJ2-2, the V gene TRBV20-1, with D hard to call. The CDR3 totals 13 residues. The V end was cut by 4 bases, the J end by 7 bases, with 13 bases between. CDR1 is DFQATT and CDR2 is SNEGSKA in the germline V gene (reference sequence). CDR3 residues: CSATGPQRGELFF. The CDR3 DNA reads TGCAGTGCTACTGGCCCTCAACGCGGGGAGCTGTTTTTT.